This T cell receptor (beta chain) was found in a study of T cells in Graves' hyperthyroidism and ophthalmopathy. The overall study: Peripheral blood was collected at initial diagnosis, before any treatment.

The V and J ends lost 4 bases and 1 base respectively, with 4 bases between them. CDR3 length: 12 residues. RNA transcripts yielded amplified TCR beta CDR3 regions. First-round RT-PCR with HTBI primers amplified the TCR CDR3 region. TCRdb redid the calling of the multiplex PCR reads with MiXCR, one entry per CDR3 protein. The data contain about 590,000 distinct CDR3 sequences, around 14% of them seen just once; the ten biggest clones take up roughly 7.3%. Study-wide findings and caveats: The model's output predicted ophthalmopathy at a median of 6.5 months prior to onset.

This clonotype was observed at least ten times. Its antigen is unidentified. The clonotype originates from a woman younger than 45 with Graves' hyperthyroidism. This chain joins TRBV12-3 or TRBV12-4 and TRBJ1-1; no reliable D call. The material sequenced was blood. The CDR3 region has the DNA TGTGCCAGCAGTTCAGGGAACACTGAAGCTTTCTTT. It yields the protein CASSSGNTEAFF.